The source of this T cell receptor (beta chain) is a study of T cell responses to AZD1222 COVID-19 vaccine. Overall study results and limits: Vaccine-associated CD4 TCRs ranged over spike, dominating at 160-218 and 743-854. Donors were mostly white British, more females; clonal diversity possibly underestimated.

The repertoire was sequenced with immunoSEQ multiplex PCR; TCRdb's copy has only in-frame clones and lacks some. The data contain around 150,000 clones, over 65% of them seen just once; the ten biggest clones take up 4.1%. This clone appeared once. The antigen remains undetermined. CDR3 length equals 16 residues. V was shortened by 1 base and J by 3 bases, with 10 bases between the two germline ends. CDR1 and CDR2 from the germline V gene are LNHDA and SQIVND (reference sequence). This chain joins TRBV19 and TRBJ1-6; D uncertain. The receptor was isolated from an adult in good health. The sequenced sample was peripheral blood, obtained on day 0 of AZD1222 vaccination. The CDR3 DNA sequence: TGTGCCAGTAGTATAGGGGGAGAATTCTATAATTCACCCCTCCACTTT. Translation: CASSIGGEFYNSPLHF.